This is a list of T cell receptor beta chains from one sample in a study of cytomegalovirus exposure and HLA in healthy donors. Sequencing was performed with immunoSEQ multiplex PCR; in TCRdb, only in-frame clones are kept and a portion is missing. In the table there are 100,000 or so clones, around three quarters of which are singletons. Sequencing input: PBMCs. These receptors were taken from a human donor in good health. The CDR3 runs from the conserved cysteine through the conserved F or W. D genes are given only for firm matches. Clone size is not always given. Where it is, it says once, few, many or a class for expanded clones.

j_call clone_size d_call v_call cdr3_aa cdr3_nt
TRBJ1-2 NA NA TRBV5-6 CASSLWGFDGYTF TGTGCCAGCAGCCTCTGGGGCTTCGATGGCTACACCTTC
TRBJ1-6 NA NA TRBV28 CASSSDQGNSPLHF TGTGCCAGCAGTTCTGACCAGGGTAATTCACCCCTCCACTTT
TRBJ2-7 NA NA TRBV2 CASRTNRGTYEQYF TGTGCCAGCAGGACAAATAGGGGAACCTACGAGCAGTACTTC
TRBJ2-7 once NA TRBV4-3 CASSQVAGGTGPYF NA
TRBJ2-3 NA TRBD1 TRBV5-1 CASSPPQGGNTDTQYF TGCGCCAGCAGCCCCCCCCAAGGGGGCAACACAGATACGCAGTATTTT
TRBJ1-5 NA NA TRBV19 CASAAGAGSAQHF TGTGCCAGTGCCGCAGGGGCGGGTTCGGCCCAGCATTTT
TRBJ2-1 NA TRBD2 TRBV27 CASGSRGGAGNEQFF TGTGCCAGCGGGTCTCGCGGGGGGGCCGGGAATGAGCAGTTCTTC
TRBJ2-4 few NA TRBV6-6 CASSQEGATKNIQYF TGTGCCAGCAGTCAGGAGGGGGCGACCAAAAACATTCAGTACTTC
TRBJ1-2 NA NA TRBV6-6 CASSYGQGGRTYGYTF TGTGCCAGCAGTTACGGGCAGGGAGGGCGGACCTATGGCTACACCTTC
TRBJ1-2 NA NA TRBV7-9 CASSLGQGNGYTF TGTGCCAGCAGCTTAGGGCAGGGGAATGGCTACACCTTC
TRBJ1-2 once TRBD1 TRBV7-2 CASSSGTGGNYGYTF TGTGCCAGCAGCTCAGGGACAGGGGGTAACTATGGCTACACCTTC
TRBJ1-1 NA NA TRBV18 CASSPRLGIDTEAFF TGTGCCAGCTCACCAAGGCTGGGCATAGACACTGAAGCTTTCTTT
TRBJ2-7 NA NA TRBV5-1 CASSLAGGVAQYF TGCGCCAGCAGCTTGGCCGGAGGGGTCGCGCAGTACTTC
TRBJ2-2 NA TRBD1 TRBV19 CASRGQGEATGELFF TGTGCCAGTAGGGGACAGGGGGAGGCCACCGGGGAGCTGTTTTTT
TRBJ2-1 NA TRBD2 TRBV5-4 CASSSGGTSSYNEQFF TGTGCCAGCAGCTCCGGCGGGACTAGCTCCTACAATGAGCAGTTCTTC
TRBJ1-4 NA TRBD1 TRBV7-2 CASSIDRAVNEKLFF TGTGCCAGCAGCATAGACAGGGCGGTGAATGAAAAACTGTTTTTT
TRBJ1-1 NA TRBD1 TRBV28 CASSSPGQGLNTEAFF TGTGCCAGCAGTTCACCGGGACAGGGGCTGAACACTGAAGCTTTCTTT
TRBJ1-3 NA TRBD1 TRBV28 CASSTPTGRGNTIYF TGTGCCAGCAGTACCCCGACAGGGAGGGGAAACACCATATATTTT
TRBJ1-6 NA TRBD1 TRBV7-8 CASSWDRGPSSYNSPLHF TGTGCCAGCAGCTGGGACAGGGGGCCTAGCTCCTATAATTCACCCCTCCACTTT
TRBJ2-5 NA TRBD1 TRBV5-1 CASSPGGPETQYF TGCGCCAGCAGCCCAGGGGGCCCGGAGACCCAGTACTTC
TRBJ2-2 NA TRBD1 TRBV5-1 CASPEGASKNTGELFF TGCGCCAGCCCTGAGGGGGCATCTAAGAACACCGGGGAGCTGTTTTTT
TRBJ1-1 NA NA TRBV15 CATSGFGGKTEAFF TGTGCCACCAGTGGGTTCGGGGGTAAGACTGAAGCTTTCTTT
TRBJ2-2 NA NA TRBV6-6 CALGRGDGELFF TGTGCCCTAGGAAGGGGTGACGGGGAGCTGTTTTTT
TRBJ1-4 NA NA TRBV5-4 CASSLGREEKLFF TGTGCCAGCAGCTTAGGAAGGGAGGAAAAACTGTTTTTT
TRBJ2-2 NA NA TRBV9 CASSRSGSRGAGTGELFF TGTGCCAGCAGCCGGTCCGGGAGCAGGGGGGCTGGCACCGGGGAGCTGTTTTTT
TRBJ2-6 NA TRBD1 TRBV6-1 CASRTGGSGANVLTF TGTGCCAGCAGGACAGGGGGCTCTGGGGCCAACGTCCTGACTTTC
TRBJ2-7 few TRBD2 TRBV5-4 CAARPAGPIISYEQYF TGTGCCGCACGCCCAGCGGGACCGATTATATCCTACGAGCAGTACTTC
TRBJ2-7 NA TRBD1 TRBV15 CATSRDPRDREYEQYF TGTGCCACCAGCAGAGACCCCCGGGACAGAGAGTACGAGCAGTACTTC
TRBJ2-7 NA NA TRBV28 CASNGGQQAYEQYF TGTGCCAGCAACGGCGGGCAGCAAGCCTACGAGCAGTACTTC
TRBJ2-7 NA TRBD2 TRBV30 CAWSVRRLAGGPDPTSSYEQYF TGTGCCTGGAGTGTACGAAGGCTAGCGGGAGGGCCGGACCCCACGAGCTCCTACGAGCAGTACTTC
TRBJ1-2 NA NA TRBV10-3 CAISWSGGNYGYTF TGTGCCATCAGCTGGTCGGGAGGGAACTATGGCTACACCTTC
TRBJ1-2 NA NA TRBV6-5 CASSYSVTANYGYTF TGTGCCAGCAGTTACTCGGTCACAGCTAACTATGGCTACACCTTC
TRBJ2-3 NA NA TRBV28 CASRERPDTQYF TGTGCCAGCAGGGAGCGACCCGATACGCAGTATTTT
TRBJ2-2 once TRBD2 TRBV15 CATRRTSGTGELFF TGTGCCACCAGGCGGACTAGCGGAACCGGGGAGCTGTTTTTT
TRBJ1-3 NA NA TRBV7-2 CASSPQGYGNTIYF TGTGCCAGCAGCCCACAGGGTTATGGAAACACCATATATTTT
TRBJ2-2 NA TRBD1 TRBV4-2 CASSQETGAGELFF TGTGCCAGCAGCCAAGAGACAGGGGCCGGGGAGCTGTTTTTT
TRBJ2-7 NA TRBD1 TRBV18 CASSPRQGASYEQYF TGTGCCAGCTCACCACGACAGGGGGCTTCCTACGAGCAGTACTTC
TRBJ2-3 NA NA TRBV7-3 CASSLTESKTDTQYF TGTGCCAGCAGCTTAACGGAGTCCAAGACAGATACGCAGTATTTT
TRBJ2-7 NA NA TRBV6-1 CARYAGRVDEQYF TGTGCCAGATACGCGGGAAGGGTAGACGAGCAGTACTTC
TRBJ1-2 NA NA TRBV30 CAWSLGINYGYTF TGTGCCTGGAGTTTGGGCATTAACTATGGCTACACCTTC
TRBJ1-2 NA NA TRBV5-1 CASSWVGVGGYGYTF TGCGCCAGCAGCTGGGTAGGGGTAGGCGGCTATGGCTACACCTTC
TRBJ1-5 NA NA TRBV28 CAGRSPNQPQHF TGTGCCGGCAGATCTCCCAATCAGCCCCAGCATTTT
TRBJ1-5 NA NA TRBV28 CASSLVGLSNQPQHF TGTGCCAGCAGTTTAGTGGGGCTCTCCAATCAGCCCCAGCATTTT
TRBJ1-4 NA NA TRBV25-1 CASSQNLGTYEKLFF TGTGCCAGCAGCCAGAACCTCGGGACATATGAAAAACTGTTTTTT
TRBJ2-2 NA TRBD1 TRBV7-3 CASSSQGASTGELFF TGTGCCAGCAGCTCTCAGGGGGCGTCTACCGGGGAGCTGTTTTTT
TRBJ1-6 NA NA TRBV5-1 CASGHTEGSPLHF TGCGCCAGTGGTCACACAGAAGGTTCACCCCTCCACTTT
TRBJ2-2 NA TRBD1 TRBV7-9 CASSSNLGGQGKSGELFF TGTGCCAGCAGCTCGAATTTGGGGGGACAGGGGAAATCCGGGGAGCTGTTTTTT
TRBJ2-5 NA TRBD1 TRBV19 CASSIDPGGTQYF TGTGCCAGTAGTATCGACCCAGGGGGGACCCAGTACTTC
TRBJ2-6 NA TRBD1 TRBV5-4 CASSQDRAGANVLTF TGTGCCAGCAGCCAAGACAGGGCTGGGGCCAACGTCCTGACTTTC
TRBJ1-2 NA TRBD1 TRBV30 CAWSWGQGNYGYTF TGTGCCTGGAGTTGGGGACAGGGGAACTATGGCTACACCTTC
TRBJ2-3 NA TRBD2 TRBV5-1 CASSLVTSGRATPRDTQYF TGCGCCAGCAGCTTGGTAACTAGCGGGAGGGCCACCCCCCGAGATACGCAGTATTTT
TRBJ2-2 once TRBD2 TRBV5-6 CASSFRSGAAGELFF TGTGCCAGCAGCTTCAGGAGCGGGGCCGCCGGGGAGCTGTTTTTT
TRBJ2-7 NA NA TRBV2 CASSELSIYEQYF TGTGCCAGCAGTGAACTCTCGATTTACGAGCAGTACTTC
TRBJ1-1 NA NA TRBV5-1 CASSLALMNTEAFF TGCGCCAGCAGCTTGGCACTTATGAACACTGAAGCTTTCTTT
TRBJ2-5 NA NA TRBV18 CASSPRLRWQGGQETQYF TGTGCCAGCTCACCACGATTAAGGTGGCAGGGGGGACAAGAGACCCAGTACTTC
TRBJ2-3 NA NA TRBV7-9 CASSPRLVVRIDTQYF TGTGCCAGCAGCCCTCGACTCGTCGTGAGGATAGATACGCAGTATTTT
TRBJ2-2 NA NA TRBV9 CASSVALNTGELFF TGTGCCAGCAGCGTAGCTCTGAACACCGGGGAGCTGTTTTTT